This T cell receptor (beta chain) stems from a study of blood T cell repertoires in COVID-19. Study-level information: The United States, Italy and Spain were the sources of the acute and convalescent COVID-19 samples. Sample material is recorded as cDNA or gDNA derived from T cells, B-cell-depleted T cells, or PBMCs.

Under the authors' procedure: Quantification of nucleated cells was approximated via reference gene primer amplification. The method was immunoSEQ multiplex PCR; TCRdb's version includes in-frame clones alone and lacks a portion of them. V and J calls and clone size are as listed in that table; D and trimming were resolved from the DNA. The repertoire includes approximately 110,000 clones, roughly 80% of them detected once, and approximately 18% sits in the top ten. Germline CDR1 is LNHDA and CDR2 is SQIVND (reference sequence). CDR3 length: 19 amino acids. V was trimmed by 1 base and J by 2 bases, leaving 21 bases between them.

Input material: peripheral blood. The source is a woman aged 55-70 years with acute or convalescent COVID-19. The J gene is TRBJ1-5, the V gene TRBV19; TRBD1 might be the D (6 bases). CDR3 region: CASSIGPLIGEGGNQPQHF. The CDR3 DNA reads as TGTGCCAGTAGTATAGGCCCCCTTATAGGGGAGGGGGGCAATCAGCCCCAGCATTTT.